This T cell receptor beta chain emerged from a study of human T cells and chemical hapten exposure. Separate cDNA molecules received unique molecular identifiers, which the library attached to them. TCRdb analysed the RACE reads with MiXCR anew, one entry per CDR3 protein. The table has around 380,000 distinct CDR3 sequences, around 5.5% seen once. The V gene lost 4 bases and the J gene lost 8 bases, with 9 bases spanning the gap. The CDR3 extends over 12 amino acids. Sample time point: pre-sensitization, week 0. Stated treatment: therapeutic diphenylcyclopropenone sensitization with weekly scalp DPC. This clonotype has more than one count but fewer than ten.

The clonotype comes from a woman in her late teens or twenties with alopecia areata. Some clones in this sample may be carry-over from other donors' samples. Specimen: whole blood, collected in connection with sensitization to the hapten diphenylcyclopropenone (DPC). The V gene is TRBV12-3 or TRBV12-4, the J gene TRBJ2-1, with D tentatively TRBD1 (6 bases). CDR3 loop: CASSWGRDEQFF. DNA for the CDR3: TGTGCCAGCAGTTGGGGGCGGGATGAGCAGTTCTTC.